The 18 T cell receptor beta chains presented below share a single source sample, sequenced in a study of cytomegalovirus exposure and HLA in healthy donors. PCR involved 60 Vbeta and 13 Jbeta primers. Sequenced by immunoSEQ multiplex PCR; TCRdb stores in-frame clones only, minus some. Here the sample spans 100,000 to 150,000 clones, 65% to 75% being singletons. The sample consisted of PBMCs. Source of these receptors: a man between 35 and 55 years old in good health and CMV-seropositive.

The V gene is TRBV28, the J gene TRBJ2-3; D gene uncertain. Germline V gene lookup returns CDR1 MDHEN and CDR2 SYDVKM. The CDR3 length is 12 residues. Trimming removed 5 bases from V and 2 bases from J, with 5 bases in between. The CDR3 sequence is CASSPNTDTQYF. The DNA for the CDR3 is TGTGCCAGCAGTCCAAACACAGATACGCAGTATTTT.

In this sample, this clone turned up a few times. The chain joins TRBV30 to TRBJ2-3; D might be TRBD2 (6 bases). This CDR3 comprises 12 residues. Trimming took 5 bases from V and 5 from J, leaving 11 bases between them. CDR1 and CDR2 (germline): GTSNPN, SVGIG (reference sequence). The CDR3 sequence is CAWGLGLDTQYF. In DNA, the CDR3 is TGTGCCTGGGGTCTGGGACTAGATACGCAGTATTTT.

The chain is built from TRBV5-5 and TRBJ1-1; TRBD1 is a possible D gene (6 bases). The germline gives CDR1 SGHKS, CDR2 YYEKEE (reference sequence). The CDR3 is made up of 15 amino acids. V lost 0 bases and J 5 bases, leaving 14 bases between the germline ends. This CDR3 is CASSLEGGRLTEAFF. The DNA of the CDR3 is TGTGCCAGCAGCTTGGAAGGGGGACGTCTTACTGAAGCTTTCTTT.

The chain recombines TRBV18 with TRBJ2-3; TRBD2 matches 9 bases. J was trimmed by 3 bases and V by 3 bases; bases with no gene match: 4. The CDR3 spans 15 residues. Germline lookup yields CDR1 KGHSH and CDR2 LQKENI. CDR3: CASSPLLAGTDTQYF. The CDR3 DNA sequence: TGTGCCAGCTCACCGTTGCTAGCGGGGACAGATACGCAGTATTTT.

The genes are TRBV27 and TRBJ1-5; D perhaps matches TRBD1 (5 bases). This CDR3 region has 13 residues. Trimming removed 6 bases at V and 6 bases at J, with 12 bases between. Germline V gives CDR1 MNHEY, CDR2 SMNVEV (reference sequence). The CDR3 is CASSDSLGQPQHF. The CDR3 DNA follows: TGTGCCAGCAGCGACAGCCTGGGTCAGCCCCAGCATTTT.

This chain uses TRBV28 with TRBJ2-3; 14 bases agree with TRBD2. After removal of 5 bases from V and 1 base from J, the junction contained 14 bases not matched to a gene. This CDR3 comprises 20 residues. Germline values: CDR1 MDHEN, CDR2 SYDVKM. Here the CDR3 DNA reads TGTGCCAGCAGTCCACGCCCGGGACTAGCGGGAGTTAGGGGCACAGATACGCAGTATTTT. Encoded protein: CASSPRPGLAGVRGTDTQYF.

This sequence joins TRBV11-2 and TRBJ2-7; D ambiguous. V lost 2 bases and J lost 4, with 9 bases in between. The CDR3 sequence is 13 residues long. CDR1 is SGHAT and CDR2 is FQNNGV in the germline V gene. CDR3 in DNA: TGTGCCAGCAGCTTATTGTACGGTTACGAGCAGTACTTC. It specifies CASSLLYGYEQYF.

The chain joins TRBV19 to TRBJ2-3, with 10 positions matching TRBD2. Losses at the gene ends were 3 bases for V and 1 base for J; bases not matched to a gene: 7. Germline V CDR1 and CDR2: LNHDA, SQIVND (reference sequence). CDR3 length equals 17 residues. CDR3 sequence reads: CASSIPSGSVGTDTQYF. The CDR3 nucleotides read TGTGCCAGTAGTATCCCTAGCGGGAGTGTTGGCACAGATACGCAGTATTTT.

This chain uses TRBV5-5 with TRBJ1-5; perhaps TRBD1 as D (6 bases). The length of the CDR3 is 14 residues. V lost 4 bases to trimming and J lost 5 bases, with 13 bases between them. Germline V CDR1 and CDR2: SGHKS, YYEKEE (reference sequence). The CDR3 nucleotides read TGTGCCAGCAGCGCTGGTGCAGGGGATCAGCCCCAGCATTTT. Amino acids: CASSAGAGDQPQHF.

With respect to this clone: The same CDR3 also results from other DNA sequences found in this sample. J is TRBJ2-5 and V is TRBV20-1, with D unresolved. Germline assignment: CDR1 DFQATT and CDR2 SNEGSKA (reference sequence). Trimming pared 4 bases from V and 5 bases from J, leaving 8 bases between. This CDR3 spans 11 amino acids. The CDR3 spells CSATGGETQYF. CDR3 nucleotides: TGCAGTGCTACCGGCGGCGAGACCCAGTACTTC.

The V call is TRBV5-6, the J call TRBJ1-1; the D is unclear. V lost 4 bases and J 2 bases, leaving 18 bases between the germline ends. Per the germline V gene, CDR1 is SGHDT and CDR2 is YYEEEE. The length of the CDR3 is 16 residues. DNA for the CDR3: TGTGCCAGCAGCCAATTGGAGGGCGGGAGAAACACTGAAGCTTTCTTT. Residues: CASSQLEGGRNTEAFF.

This clone appeared once. The chain uses TRBV11-2 and TRBJ2-7; TRBD1 matches at 8 bases. CDR1 SGHAT and CDR2 FQNNGV come from the germline V gene. The CDR3 runs to 12 residues. J was trimmed by 2 bases and V by 8 bases; bases with no gene match: 2. CDR3 nucleotides: TGTGCCAGCGGGACAGGAGCCTACGAGCAGTACTTC. Translation gives CASGTGAYEQYF.

The chain has TRBV5-8 and TRBJ1-4; D unclear. The CDR3 has 16 residues. Germline values: CDR1 SGHTS, CDR2 YDEGEE. V gave up 2 bases and J gave up 3 bases, with 14 bases separating them. DNA of the CDR3: TGTGCCAGCAGCTTTTCTATAGGTAGCCCTAATGAAAAACTGTTTTTT. It is translated as CASSFSIGSPNEKLFF.

The V call is TRBV28, the J call TRBJ2-7; 7 bases are a match to TRBD2. The germline CDR1 and CDR2 sequences are MDHEN and SYDVKM. J was trimmed by 9 bases and V by 4 bases; bases with no gene match: 12. This CDR3 is built from 14 residues. The CDR3 DNA reads as TGTGCCAGCAGTTCGGTGGCGGGAGTCCCGCTGCAGTACTTC. Encoded protein: CASSSVAGVPLQYF.

J is TRBJ2-4 and V is TRBV4-2, with D possibly TRBD1 on 5 matching bases. The CDR3 consists of 15 residues. V lost 0 bases to trimming and J lost 3 bases, with 9 bases between them. CDR1 and CDR2 from the germline V gene are LGHNA and YNFKEQ. CDR3 protein: CASSQDRAIKNIQYF. CDR3 DNA: TGTGCCAGCAGCCAAGACAGGGCAATCAAAAACATTCAGTACTTC.

This sequence joins TRBV5-1 and TRBJ2-1, with 10 positions matching TRBD2. This CDR3 region has 14 residues. V lost 6 bases, J lost 8 bases, and 8 bases stayed unmatched. Germline CDR1 is SGHRS and CDR2 is YFSETQ. CDR3 residues: CASTSGRARDEQFF. The CDR3 DNA is TGCGCCAGCACCAGCGGGAGGGCCAGGGATGAGCAGTTCTTC. Complete variable domain (other parts from reference TRBV5-1 and TRBJ2-1): KAGVTQTPRYLIKTRGQQVTLSCSPISGHRSVSWYQQTPGQGLQFLFEYFSETQRNKGNFPGRFSGRQFSNSRSEMNVSTLELGDSALYLCASTSGRARDEQFFGPGTRLTVL.

This chain uses TRBV11-2 with TRBJ2-7; D remains ambiguous. Germline V lookup: CDR1 SGHAT, CDR2 FQNNGV. Trimming took off 1 base at V and 7 bases at J, with 8 bases between the two ends. The CDR3 extends over 12 amino acids. In DNA, the CDR3 is TGTGCCAGCAGCTTAGGCCCACATGAGCAGTACTTC. Its protein product is CASSLGPHEQYF.

This clone came up a few times. The chain joins TRBV11-3 to TRBJ2-7, with TRBD2 as a possible D gene (6 bases). CDR1 SGHNT and CDR2 YENEEA come from the germline V gene. The CDR3 is made up of 16 amino acids. V lost 0 bases and J 5 bases, leaving 17 bases between the germline ends. The CDR3 sequence is CASSLDFRAGGDEQYF. CDR3 nucleotide sequence: TGTGCCAGCAGCTTAGATTTCCGGGCCGGGGGTGACGAGCAGTACTTC.